This TCR beta chain was identified in a study of cytomegalovirus exposure and HLA in healthy donors. Of note for this clone: Its matching antigen is unknown.

Study-wide results and limits: In an earlier analysis, most TCR beta V segments were productive about 90% or about 30% of the time. Later analysis demonstrated an association between a missense DCLRE1C variant and TCR beta V- and J-gene trimming. It was reported in a later analysis that an Asian-associated ancestry cluster showed fewer N-insertions than the approximately 670-donor mean.

Germline V CDR1 and CDR2: WNHNN, SYGVQD (reference sequence). V lost 6 bases, J lost 0 bases, and 7 bases stayed unmatched. The CDR3 is 17 amino acids. The PCR ran on 60 Vbeta and 13 Jbeta primers. Using immunoSEQ multiplex PCR, the repertoire was profiled, and TCRdb retains in-frame clones only, with some absent. Of about 130,000 clones in the sample, roughly 74% are singletons; the top ten hold 6.6%. The gene calls are TRBV10-1 and TRBJ2-5, with 13 positions matching TRBD2. The source is a middle-aged man in good health and CMV-seropositive. The sample was PBMCs. In nucleotides, the CDR3 is TGCGCCAGCAGCCGAGATGGGACTAGCGGGGACCAAGAGACCCAGTACTTC. Amino acids: CASSRDGTSGDQETQYF.